This entry lists 16 T cell receptor beta chains sequenced from one sample in a study of cytomegalovirus exposure and HLA in healthy donors. Assay: immunoSEQ multiplex PCR; the TCRdb copy retains only in-frame clones and omits some. The sample holds 100,000 to 120,000 clones, approximately 90% seen once. Input material: PBMCs. The source is a young woman in good health and CMV-seronegative.

The chain links TRBV6-5 to TRBJ1-1; D uncertain. V was clipped by 6 bases and J by 2 bases, with 7 bases between them. The CDR3 has 12 residues. The germline gives CDR1 MNHEY, CDR2 SVGAGI. The chain's CDR3 is CASRDYNTEAFF. In nucleotides, the CDR3 is TGTGCCAGCAGGGACTATAACACTGAAGCTTTCTTT.

A single count supports this clone. The chain has TRBV29-1 and TRBJ2-5; TRBD1 is a possible D gene (6 bases). CDR3 length: 13 residues. Germline loops: CDR1 SQVTM, CDR2 ANQGSEA. V was clipped by 1 base and J by 3 bases, with 9 bases between them. CDR3 sequence reads: CSVEGTVEETQYF. The CDR3 bases are TGCAGCGTTGAAGGGACAGTCGAAGAGACCCAGTACTTC.

This clone is medium-sized within its sample. This sample also contains other DNA sequences that code for the same CDR3. The chain couples TRBV19 to TRBJ2-5, with TRBD2 identical over 7 bases. The CDR3 totals 13 residues. The germline CDR1 and CDR2 sequences are LNHDA and SQIVND (reference sequence). V trimming: 3 bases; J trimming: 4 bases; junction bases outside the gene matches: 2. The DNA of the CDR3 is TGTGCCAGTAGTATTGGCGGGAGAGAGACCCAGTACTTC. Translating gives CASSIGGRETQYF.

This chain links TRBV5-1 with TRBJ2-5; D remains unclear. The germline V gene has CDR1 SGHRS and CDR2 YFSETQ. The ends were cut back, 1 base at V and 3 bases at J, with 16 bases in the middle. CDR3 length: 16 amino acids. CDR3 region: CASSLNLGPVKETQYF. CDR3 in DNA: TGCGCCAGCAGCTTGAATTTGGGCCCAGTGAAAGAGACCCAGTACTTC.

The J gene is TRBJ2-7, the V gene TRBV11-2; 7 bases are a match to TRBD1. The V gene's germline CDR1 is SGHAT and CDR2 FQNNGV. Trimming at V came to 0 bases and at J to 2 bases, leaving 10 bases not matched to a gene. The CDR3 consists of 17 residues. Here the CDR3 DNA reads TGTGCCAGCAGCTTAGATATGGACAGGTCGGCCACCTACGAGCAGTACTTC. Its protein is CASSLDMDRSATYEQYF.

The rearrangement links TRBV5-6 to TRBJ2-1, with 9 bases aligning to TRBD1. The CDR3 contains 15 residues. V gave up 3 bases and J gave up 7 bases; unmatched junction bases: 8. Germline V gene data show CDR1 as SGHDT and CDR2 as YYEEEE. CDR3 loop: CASSYSGTGRNEQFF. The CDR3 nucleotides are TGTGCCAGCAGCTACTCCGGGACAGGGAGGAATGAGCAGTTCTTC.

The rearrangement joins TRBV5-4 to TRBJ2-7; TRBD2 is a possible D gene (6 bases). The germline gives CDR1 SGHNT, CDR2 YYREEE (reference sequence). This CDR3 contains 14 residues. Trimming left V 1 base short and J 2 bases short, with 10 bases between. The CDR3 sequence: CASSLRAGTYEQYF. CDR3 nucleotide sequence: TGTGCCAGCAGCTTGAGGGCGGGGACCTACGAGCAGTACTTC.

Note on this clone: Mismatch with germline at one junction end may stem from a read error. The CDR3 spells CASSNLLASGELFF. Here the CDR3 DNA reads TGTGCTAGCAGCAACCTCCTAGCTTCCGGGGAGCTGTTTTTT. The J gene is TRBJ2-2, the V gene TRBV7-7; D is perhaps TRBD2 (5 bases). Germline CDR1 and CDR2: SSHAT and FNYEAQ (reference sequence). CDR3 length: 14 amino acids.

J is TRBJ2-7 and V is TRBV4-1, with 11 bases matching TRBD2. Germline-derived CDR1 and CDR2 are MGHRA and YSYEKL. This CDR3 region has 15 residues. The trim removed 6 bases at V and 3 bases at J, leaving 7 bases unmatched. CDR3 sequence (DNA): TGCGCCAGCAGGATACTAGCGGGGGCCCTCTACGAGCAGTACTTC. Translated, it gives CASRILAGALYEQYF.

This clone was seen only a few times. The rearrangement joins TRBV28 to TRBJ2-5; 10 nucleotides line up with TRBD1. V shed 3 bases and J 5 bases; nucleotides not matched to a gene: 9. Germline V CDR1 and CDR2: MDHEN, SYDVKM. CDR3 size: 16 residues. CDR3 residues: CASSLLSGTGAETQYF. The CDR3 DNA reads TGTGCCAGCAGTTTGTTATCCGGGACAGGGGCCGAGACCCAGTACTTC.

V and J are TRBV11-2 and TRBJ2-7; 8 bases map to TRBD2. The trim removed 6 bases at V and 5 bases at J, leaving 12 bases unmatched. The CDR3 runs 15 residues. In germline, CDR1 is SGHAT, CDR2 FQNNGV. The CDR3 DNA follows: TGTGCCAGCAGATCCGTTCGGGGGGGGAGGAACGAGCAGTACTTC. It yields the protein CASRSVRGGRNEQYF.

The V gene is TRBV5-1, the J gene TRBJ1-5; the D gene is possibly TRBD1 (5 bases). The germline V gene has CDR1 SGHRS and CDR2 YFSETQ. The CDR3 contains 13 residues. V dropped 1 base and J dropped 4 bases, with 6 bases sitting between them. The CDR3 region is CASSLTGNQPQHF. CDR3 nucleotides: TGCGCCAGCAGCTTGACAGGAAATCAGCCCCAGCATTTT.

V is TRBV9 and J is TRBJ2-5, with D unresolved. The CDR3 runs 15 residues. Trimming removed 2 bases from V and 3 bases from J, with 14 bases in between. CDR1 SGDLS and CDR2 YYNGEE come from the germline V gene. This CDR3 is CASSVLSNPEETQYF. DNA of the CDR3: TGTGCCAGCAGCGTTTTATCGAACCCAGAAGAGACCCAGTACTTC. The variable domain in full, completed from reference TRBV9 and TRBJ2-5, reads DSGVTQTPKHLITATGQRVTLRCSPRSGDLSVYWYQQSLDQGLQFLIQYYNGEERAKGNILERFSAQQFPDLHSELNLSSLELGDSALYFCASSVLSNPEETQYFGPGTRLLVL.

The chain uses TRBV28 and TRBJ2-3, with a possible D match to TRBD2 (6 bases). V shed 5 bases and J shed 5 bases, with 23 bases lying between them. The CDR3 covers 17 residues. Germline CDR1 is MDHEN and CDR2 is SYDVKM. The CDR3 DNA follows: TGTGCCAGCAGTAACCTGGGGGTAAAAGAGGAGGGAGATACGCAGTATTTT. Translation: CASSNLGVKEEGDTQYF.

The chain uses TRBV6-1 and TRBJ2-2; tentatively, D is TRBD2 (6 bases). Trimming took 6 bases from V and 8 from J, leaving 10 bases between them. This CDR3 is 12 amino acids long. Germline V CDR1 and CDR2: MNHNS, SASEGT. CDR3 loop: CASSRLEGELFF. CDR3 DNA sequence: TGTGCCAGCAGCCGACTAGAGGGGGAGCTGTTTTTT.

The genes are TRBV30 and TRBJ1-5, with D possibly TRBD1 on 5 matching bases. V was trimmed by 0 bases and J by 7 bases, leaving 16 bases between them. Per germline, CDR1 GTSNPN and CDR2 SVGIG (reference sequence). The length of the CDR3 is 15 residues. This CDR3 is CAWSVASGPGQPQHF. The DNA for the CDR3 is TGTGCCTGGAGTGTAGCCTCGGGTCCAGGGCAGCCCCAGCATTTT.